This T cell receptor beta chain was sequenced during a study of blood T cell repertoires in COVID-19. The CDR3 is made up of 16 amino acids. CDR1 SGHTA and CDR2 FQGNSA come from the germline V gene. V gave up 5 bases and J gave up 0 bases; unmatched junction bases: 5. Only in-frame clones appear in the TCRdb table, and some are missing; sequencing was by immunoSEQ multiplex PCR. The sample contains approximately 170,000 clones, approximately 84% of which appear only once. Sequenced sample: peripheral blood. The sequence was obtained from a woman older than 75 with COVID-19, enrolled during active disease. This rearrangement joins TRBV7-2 to TRBJ2-7; 12 nucleotides align to TRBD2. The CDR3 region is CASSPTSGGLSYEQYF. CDR3 nucleotides: TGTGCCAGCAGCCCGACTAGCGGGGGTCTCTCCTACGAGCAGTACTTC. The whole variable domain, filled in from reference TRBV7-2 and TRBJ2-7, reads GAGVSQSPSNKVTEKGKDVELRCDPISGHTALYWYRQSLGQGLEFLIYFQGNSAPDKSGLPSDRFSAERTGGSVSTLTIQRTQQEDSAVYLCASSPTSGGLSYEQYFGPGTRLTVT.